The text below deals with one TCR beta chain. The sample comes from a study of blood T cell repertoires in COVID-19. There are 17 residues in the CDR3. Germline CDR1 reads SNHLY; CDR2 reads FYNNEI. Trimming shortened V by 5 bases and J by 3 bases, and 21 bases separated the two germline ends. The repertoire was sequenced with immunoSEQ multiplex PCR; TCRdb's copy has only in-frame clones and lacks some. The table lists about 250,000 clones, approximately 89% of them singletons. Source material: peripheral blood. The clonotype comes from a woman in her thirties with COVID-19, enrolled during active disease. The chain uses TRBV2 and TRBJ2-3; perhaps TRBD2 as D (6 bases). The CDR3 DNA follows: TGTGCCAGCAGTCCCCGCCTGGGGGGAGGCAGAACAGATACGCAGTATTTT. Encoded protein: CASSPRLGGGRTDTQYF.